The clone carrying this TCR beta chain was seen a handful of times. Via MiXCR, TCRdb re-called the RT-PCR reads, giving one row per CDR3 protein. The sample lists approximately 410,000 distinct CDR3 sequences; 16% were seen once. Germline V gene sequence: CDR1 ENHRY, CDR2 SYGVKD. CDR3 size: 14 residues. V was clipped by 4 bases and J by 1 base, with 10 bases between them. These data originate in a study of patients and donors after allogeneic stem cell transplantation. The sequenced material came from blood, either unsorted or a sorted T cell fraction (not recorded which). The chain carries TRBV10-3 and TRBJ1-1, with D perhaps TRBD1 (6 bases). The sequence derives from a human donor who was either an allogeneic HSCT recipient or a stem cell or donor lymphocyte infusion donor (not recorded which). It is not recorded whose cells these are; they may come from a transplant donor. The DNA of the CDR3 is TGTGCCATCAGTGCCGGGACATCGAACACTGAAGCTTTCTTT. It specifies CAISAGTSNTEAFF.